The clone carrying this TCR beta chain was counted ten times or more. Antigen: not known. This sample stems from a study of metastatic and nonmetastatic thyroid tumors. Study background: Samples came from malignant and benign thyroid patients, and repertoires were compared across blood and tumor or nodule tissue.

Study results and caveats: When malignant thyroid tumors were compared with benign nodules, TCR beta diversity was reportedly significantly higher in the malignant tumors. This held in both blood and tumor samples.

Among the patients, none had received any treatment before thyroid surgery. Germline values: CDR1 LNHDA, CDR2 SQIVND (reference sequence). This CDR3 spans 16 amino acids. Trimming left V 5 bases short and J 3 bases short, with 20 bases between. The authors' processing: Clinicopathological groups supplied CDR3 differences that were used to build a distant-metastasis classifier for papillary thyroid cancer. MiXCR re-clonotyped the PCR reads for TCRdb. What appears here as the V and J calls and clone size reflects TCRdb's work, not the paper's. The table lists approximately 12,000 clones, 23% of them singletons.

This sequence originates from a female donor with papillary thyroid cancer or a benign thyroid nodule (not recorded which). Some clones in this sample may be carry-over from other donors' samples. This sequence joins TRBV19 and TRBJ2-7, with a possible D match to TRBD2 (6 bases). Input material: blood. This CDR3 reads CASSALYGTSFYEQYV. The CDR3 region has the DNA TGTGCCAGTAGTGCATTGTACGGGACTTCATTCTACGAGCAGTACGTC.